Listed below are T cell receptor beta chains from one sample, sequenced in a study of CD4 and CD8 cells across lung adenocarcinoma regions. Each CDR3 protein is one row after TCRdb ran MiXCR on the PCR reads. Of under 25,000 distinct CDR3 sequences listed, 45% to 60% are singletons. What was sequenced was CD4+ T cells from the center of a lung tumor. The receptors were sampled from a male donor with lung adenocarcinoma. The CD4 and CD8 labels of this study may be unreliable. Each CDR3 is given with its conserved first and last residue. The D gene is left open where the match is weak. A row's size may be missing; if present it is once, few, many or a size class.

D	size	V	J	DNA	CDR3
TRBD2	NA	TRBV6-1	TRBJ2-1	TGTGCCAGCAGTGAAATCGGATCTAGCGGGAGGGATGAGCAGTTCTTC	CASSEIGSSGRDEQFF
NA	NA	TRBV27	TRBJ2-3	TGTGCCAGCAGTTCAGAGGTCAAGGAGACGCAGTATTTT	CASSSEVKETQYF
NA	many	TRBV11-3	TRBJ2-7	TGTGCCAGCAGCGACGGGGTCGGGGTCGGCTACGAGCAGTACTTC	CASSDGVGVGYEQYF
NA	once	TRBV12-3/TRBV12-4	TRBJ2-4	TGTGCCAGGAGTGGGGGGGGGGGGGGGGGGGCCGGGGGAAACATTCAGTACTTC	CARSGGGGGGAGGNIQYF
NA	NA	TRBV6-1	TRBJ2-5	TGTGCCAGCAGTGAAAGGGATACCCAGTACTTC	CASSERDTQYF
NA	NA	TRBV7-6	TRBJ2-1	TGTGCCAGCAGCTTCGGCAGCTTAAACTTCGACAATGAGCAGTTCTTC	CASSFGSLNFDNEQFF
NA	NA	TRBV6-4	TRBJ2-3	TGTGCCAGCAGTGACGGGAGCGGTGATCCAGATACGCAGTATTTT	CASSDGSGDPDTQYF
TRBD2	medium-sized	TRBV6-5	TRBJ2-1	TGTGCCAGCAGTTACGAGGGGACTAGCGCCTTCAATGAGCAGTTCTTC	CASSYEGTSAFNEQFF
NA	NA	TRBV4-1	TRBJ1-2	TGCGCCAGCAGCCAAGGGGGAATGGTCGTGGGTAATGGCTACACCTTC	CASSQGGMVVGNGYTF
NA	NA	TRBV27	TRBJ2-3	TGTGCCAGCAGGGGGACGGGGGCCACAGATATTCAGTACTTT	CASRGTGATDIQYF
NA	medium-sized	TRBV12-3/TRBV12-4	TRBJ2-4	TGTGCCAGCAGCCCCCCGGGGGGCACCAAAAACATTCAGTACTTC	CASSPPGGTKNIQYF
NA	NA	TRBV6-1	TRBJ2-2	TGTGCCAGGGGCGAACAGGTGGGGAACACAGGTGCGCAGTTTTTT	CARGEQVGNTGAQFF
NA	many	TRBV6-1	TRBJ2-1	TGTGCCAGCAGTACCCTTACGGGGCAGTTCTTC	CASSTLTGQFF
NA	NA	TRBV6-1	TRBJ2-1	TGTGCCAGCAGTCGTAAGGCGGCTGTGTGCACCGATACGCAGTTCTTC	CASSRKAAVCTDTQFF
NA	NA	TRBV4-1	TRBJ2-2	TGCGCCAGCAGCCAAATATCTAACACCGGGGAGCTGTTTTTT	CASSQISNTGELFF
NA	NA	TRBV6-1	TRBJ2-3	TGTGCCAGCCTCCTCTTTGTGAGCGTCAATGCGCAGTTCTTT	CASLLFVSVNAQFF
TRBD2	NA	TRBV3-1	TRBJ2-5	TGTGCCAGCAGCCTTTGGACTAGCGGGAGCTATGAGCAGTACTTC	CASSLWTSGSYEQYF
TRBD2	NA	TRBV14	TRBJ2-5	TGTGCCAGCAGCCAAGCGCGGCTAGCGGGGGGGGGGGAGACCCAGTACTTC	CASSQARLAGGGETQYF
NA	many	TRBV5-1	TRBJ2-3	TGCGCCAGCAGCTTATCGCGGGGCACAGATACGCAGTATTTT	CASSLSRGTDTQYF
NA	NA	TRBV6-1	TRBJ2-1	TGTGCCAGCAGGAGGGACTTCCCCAATGAGCAGTTCTTC	CASRRDFPNEQFF
NA	many	TRBV15	TRBJ2-6	TGTGCCACCAGCAGAGATACGAGGTTCTCTGGGGCCAACGTCCTGACTTTC	CATSRDTRFSGANVLTF
NA	NA	TRBV6-1	TRBJ2-4	TGTGCCAGCGGTACGCAGGGGCGGGCCAAAAACACTCAGTATTTC	CASGTQGRAKNTQYF
NA	NA	TRBV6-1	TRBJ2-3	TGTGCCAGGGGACTCCAGGCTGTGAGCACAGATGCGCAGTATTTT	CARGLQAVSTDAQYF
TRBD2	medium-sized	TRBV7-3	TRBJ2-2	TGTGCCAGCAGCTTCGGGGGGTCGGACACCGGGGAGCTGTTTTTT	CASSFGGSDTGELFF
NA	NA	TRBV6-1	TRBJ2-3	TGTGCCAGCAGGGCCGTGGCGGGTAAGACAGATACGCAGTATTTT	CASRAVAGKTDTQYF
TRBD2	NA	TRBV6-1	TRBJ2-5	TGTGCCAGCAGTACCAGACTAGCGGGAGGGGGACAAGAGACCCAGTACTTC	CASSTRLAGGGQETQYF
NA	NA	TRBV6-1	TRBJ2-3	TGTGCCAGCAGTGCCCGGGGCAAAAACACGCAGTATTTC	CASSARGKNTQYF
NA	once	TRBV6-1	TRBJ2-7	TGTGCCAGCAGTGAAGCGGGGCTAGGAGCGGAAGACACGCAGTACTTC	CASSEAGLGAEDTQYF
NA	NA	TRBV7-2	TRBJ2-2	TGTGCCAGCAGCTCCTCCTTGGCCTCCGGGGAGCTGTTTTTT	CASSSSLASGELFF
NA	NA	TRBV6-5	TRBJ2-2	TGTGCCAGCAGTAACCACAGAACCGGGGAGCTGTTTTTT	CASSNHRTGELFF
NA	NA	TRBV6-4	TRBJ2-3	TGTGCCAGCGGACTCCAGTCTGTGAGCACAGAGGAGCAGTATTTT	CASGLQSVSTEEQYF
TRBD2	NA	TRBV10-3	TRBJ2-1	TGTGCCATCAGTGCTCGGGGGAGGGCCGGGAGGGGGGATGCGCAGTTTTTT	CAISARGRAGRGDAQFF
NA	many	TRBV28	TRBJ2-1	TGTGCCAGCAGTTTAAAAGCGGCAGACTACAATGAGCAGTTCTTC	CASSLKAADYNEQFF
NA	NA	TRBV27	TRBJ2-4	TGTGCCAGCAGACCCGGGTCGGGGCTGACTGGCAAAAATACGCAGTATTTC	CASRPGSGLTGKNTQYF
TRBD2	many	TRBV6-5	TRBJ2-1	TGTGCCAGCAGGCCCGGGCGGGAGGGCTATGAGCAGTTCTTC	CASRPGREGYEQFF
NA	NA	TRBV6-1	TRBJ2-5	TGTGCCAGCAGGCTGAATCAAGAGACCCAGTACTTC	CASRLNQETQYF
TRBD2	many	TRBV6-1	TRBJ2-1	TGTGCCAGCAGCCCTACTAGCGGCCAATACAATGAGCAGTTCTTC	CASSPTSGQYNEQFF
TRBD2	few	TRBV27	TRBJ2-1	TGTGCCAGCAAGCCCCTGTGGGCTAGCGGATCAAACAATGAGCAGTTCTTC	CASKPLWASGSNNEQFF
NA	NA	TRBV5-1	TRBJ2-1	TGCGCCAGCAGCTTGGGGAATGAGGAGTTCTTC	CASSLGNEEFF
TRBD2	NA	TRBV6-5	TRBJ2-1	TGTGCCAGCAGTTCGCTAGCGGGGGGGCCAGCCGACAATGAGCAGTTCTTC	CASSSLAGGPADNEQFF
NA	NA	TRBV6-1	TRBJ2-1	TGTGCCAGCAGTGAAGCGGAGGAGCAGTTCTTC	CASSEAEEQFF
NA	NA	TRBV6-1	TRBJ2-3	TGTGCCAGCAGGTCGGGCGGGTTAGGCACGGATACGCAGTATTTC	CASRSGGLGTDTQYF
TRBD2	few	TRBV6-5	TRBJ2-3	TGTGCCAGCAGTTATCAGCTAGCGGGATTTACCGAGGAGCAGTATTTT	CASSYQLAGFTEEQYF
TRBD1	many	TRBV11-1	TRBJ2-5	TGTGCCAGCAGCTTCCTGACAGGGGCGGAAGAGACCCAGTACTTC	CASSFLTGAEETQYF
TRBD1	NA	TRBV27	TRBJ2-4	TGTGCCAGCAGCAGAGGCCACGGGACAGGGCAAGACATCCAGTACTTC	CASSRGHGTGQDIQYF